What follows describes a single TCR beta chain. Its target is unknown. Roughly 210 ng DNA, around 30,000 T cell genomes, went into each sorted-subset replicate PCR. The data were produced by immunoSEQ multiplex PCR, yet TCRdb's version contains in-frame clones alone and is incomplete. The sample includes 2 million to 2.5 million clones, more than 90% of them seen just once. The data originate from a study of shared clonotypes between healthy human individuals. The V end was cut by 6 bases, the J end by 5 bases, with 13 bases between. Germline CDR1 reads MNHNY; CDR2 reads SVGAGI (reference sequence). The CDR3 is 13 amino acids. General observations from the study: The low donor count limited represented genetic and exposure-history diversity.

V is TRBV6-6 and J is TRBJ1-1; D is undetermined. The receptor comes from a man aged 18 to 30 in good health. The source material was naive CD4+ T cells sorted from blood. Subset noted: CD45RA+ positively selected. The CDR3 sequence is CASSYDGRTEAFF. As DNA, the CDR3 is TGTGCCAGCAGCTACGACGGGAGGACTGAAGCTTTCTTT.